Below, 31 T cell receptor delta chains from the same sample are listed, as sequenced in a study of γδ T cells in repeated Plasmodium falciparum infection. Bulk repertoires came from Vgamma9/Vdelta2+ or Vdelta2-negative gammadelta T cells flow-sorted from PBMC. TCRdb re-analyzed the multiplex PCR reads via CATT. The table records 45,000 to 60,000 delta-chain clones, roughly 2% of them present only once. Specimen: gamma-delta T cells from blood. Source of these receptors: a pool of human donors (malaria-infected and uninfected, not separated).

To note about this clone: Translating this DNA gives a protein that differs at residue 18 from the TCRdb one, which belongs to a much larger clone; a read error is likely, and the protein shown is this translation. The chain has TRDV1 and TRDJ1, with 11 nucleotides matching TRDD3. TCRdb does not report a J gene; here it was assigned by matching the DNA to germline references. The germline gives CDR1 TSWWSYY, CDR2 QGS. This CDR3 region has 22 residues. The CDR3 DNA reads as TGTGCTCTCAGTAAGTACCGCAACTGGGGGATAACTTTGGGATTGTACACCAATAAACTCATCTTT. Its protein is CALSKYRNWGITLGLYTNKLIF.

This clone was observed a handful of times. TCRdb attributes to this sequence the protein of a much larger clone, which differs from the DNA translation at residue 5; a read error is likely, and the protein displayed is translated from the DNA. The genes are TRDV1 and TRDJ1; no clear D gene. Here the J gene came from matching the DNA to germline, since TCRdb omits it. The CDR3 consists of 14 residues. Germline loops: CDR1 TSWWSYY, CDR2 QGS. Trimming pared 3 bases from V and 5 bases from J, leaving 13 bases between. Here the CDR3 reads CALGDPNVPDKLIF. As DNA, the CDR3 is TGTGCTCTTGGGGACCCAAATGTGCCGGATAAACTCATCTTT.

This clone was seen more than once but under ten times. TCRdb assigns this DNA the protein of a much larger clone, which departs from its translation at residue 21; this likely reflects a read error, and the protein shown comes from translating the DNA. The chain combines TRDV1 with TRDJ1; possibly TRDD3 for D (8 bases). As TCRdb names no J gene, one was assigned here on the basis of a DNA match to germline. The CDR3 runs to 27 residues. Germline CDR1 and CDR2: TSWWSYY and QGS. The germline V and J ends were trimmed by 0 bases and 0 bases, with 44 bases remaining between them. The CDR3 loop reads CALGELRGSLPRPYWGSSIQHTDKLIF. The CDR3 DNA is TGTGCTCTTGGGGAACTAAGGGGGTCCCTTCCTCGCCCTTACTGGGGGTCCTCCATCCAGCACACCGATAAACTCATCTTT.

The genes are TRDV2 and TRDJ1, with 8 bases that match TRDD3. TCRdb carries no J gene annotation; the J gene was assigned here by matching the DNA with germline. With 0 bases clipped from V and 0 bases from J, the junction kept 14 bases outside the gene matches. CDR1 GEAIGNYY and CDR2 EKD come from the germline V gene. The CDR3 covers 19 residues. CDR3 nucleotide sequence: TGTGCCTGTGACACCGTGGGGGATTCGCTAGACCGACACACCGATAAACTCATCTTT. Protein sequence: CACDTVGDSLDRHTDKLIF.

This clone was detected a few times. The protein given by TCRdb reflects a much larger clone and differs at residue 5 from this DNA's translation, likely from a read error; the protein shown is the DNA's translation. This chain joins TRDV1 and TRDJ1, with D unclear. The J gene, left out of TCRdb, was set here by checking the DNA against germline. Germline V gene sequence: CDR1 TSWWSYY, CDR2 QGS. V lost 3 bases and J lost 9, with 11 bases in between. The CDR3 sequence is 12 residues long. The CDR3 sequence: CALGDPRGELIF. DNA for the CDR3: TGTGCTCTTGGGGATCCCCGAGGCGAACTCATCTTT.

This clone was counted at least ten times. The TCRdb protein comes from a much larger clone and disagrees with this DNA's translation at residue 11, likely due to a read error; the protein given here is derived from the DNA. This rearrangement joins TRDV2 to TRDJ1; TRDD3 matches at 11 bases. Germline V gives CDR1 GEAIGNYY, CDR2 EKD. This CDR3 is built from 19 residues. V trimming: 0 bases; J trimming: 0 bases; junction bases outside the gene matches: 11. CDR3 in DNA: TGTGCCTGTGACACCGTAGGTGGGGGATACGCGGGGTACACCGATAAACTCATCTTT. Protein sequence: CACDTVGGGYAGYTDKLIF.

There are many counts of this clone. Other nucleotide sequences in the sample specify the same CDR3. This chain uses TRAV29/DV5 with TRDJ1; TRDD3 agrees at 13 bases. The germline V gene has CDR1 NSMFDY and CDR2 ISSIKDK. The trim removed 7 bases at V and 0 bases at J, leaving 21 bases unmatched. The CDR3 contains 20 residues. The chain's CDR3 is CAPTTHGTGGYAAYTDKLIF. In DNA form, the CDR3 reads TGTGCACCCACTACGCACGGGACTGGGGGATACGCCGCGTACACCGATAAACTCATCTTT. Supplemented by reference TRAV29/DV5 and TRDJ1, the full variable domain reads DQQVKQNSPSLSVQEGRISILNCDYTNSMFDYFLWYKKYPAEGPTFLISISSIKDKNEDGRFTVFLNKSAKHLSLHIVPSQPGDSAVYFCAPTTHGTGGYAAYTDKLIFGKGTRVTVEP.

This clone came up many times. A read error is the likely source, as a far larger clone sits one nucleotide away. At the DNA level, this CDR3 is encoded by other sequences in the same sample as well. J is TRDJ2 and V is TRDV1; 12 bases are a match to TRDD3. Matching the DNA to germline supplied the J gene, which TCRdb does not give. This CDR3 is 25 amino acids long. The V gene end was trimmed by 4 bases and the J gene end by 4 bases; junction bases not matched to a gene: 31. Germline values: CDR1 TSWWSYY, CDR2 QGS. This CDR3 is CALGATSFTSTPLYWGIQGTAQLFF. The DNA of the CDR3 is TGTGCTCTTGGGGCCACGTCCTTTACCTCTACACCCTTGTACTGGGGGATACAGGGGACAGCACAACTCTTCTTT.

This clone was observed at least ten times. TCRdb lists the protein of a much larger clone for this DNA, which differs at residue 8, so this is likely a read error; the protein given here is translated from the DNA itself. The chain carries TRDV1 and TRDJ1; the match to TRDD3 covers 10 bases. The CDR3 has 23 residues. The J segment lost 1 base and the V segment lost 4 bases, leaving 27 bases of the junction unmatched. In germline, CDR1 is TSWWSYY, CDR2 QGS. The CDR3 nucleotides are TGTGCTCTTGGGGTTGACGTCCTCCTACCGGGGGGATACGCGGGCATCGGCACCGATAAACTCATCTTT. Its translation: CALGVDVLLPGGYAGIGTDKLIF.

This clone was recorded at least ten times. This sequence is one base from a far larger clone and is likely a read error. The same CDR3 arises from other DNA sequences in this sample as well. The chain uses TRDV2 and TRDJ1; TRDD3 aligns across 9 bases. Germline V lookup: CDR1 GEAIGNYY, CDR2 EKD. The CDR3 has 20 amino acids. DNA for the CDR3: TGTGCCTGTGACACCGAGGAAGTACGGGGATACGAGGGGGTTACCGATAAGCTCATCTTT. Its protein product is CACDTEEVRGYEGVTDKLIF.

Comment on this clone: TCRdb's protein, taken from a much larger clone, differs from this DNA's translation at residue 5, likely owing to a read error; the protein displayed comes from the DNA. The chain uses TRDV1 and TRDJ1; 7 nucleotides match TRDD3. The J gene, absent from TCRdb, was called here by matching the DNA to germline. Germline CDR1 reads TSWWSYY; CDR2 reads QGS. This CDR3 comprises 21 residues. The V segment lost 5 bases and the J segment 0 bases; nucleotides outside the gene matches: 24. The DNA of the CDR3 is TGTGCTCTTGGGTTAACTGTCCAGATCGCTGGGGGGCTAAACTACACCGATAAACTCATCTTT. Protein sequence: CALGLTVQIAGGLNYTDKLIF.

This clone turned up a few times. The protein recorded in TCRdb matches a much larger clone and deviates from this DNA's translation at residue 6, suggesting a read error; the protein here is obtained by translating the DNA. The CDR3 here is CACDTQIQRTDKLIF. Here the CDR3 DNA reads TGTGCCTGTGACACCCAAATACAAAGGACCGATAAACTCATCTTT. This chain connects TRDV2 to TRDJ1; a weak D match, TRDD1 (5 bases). TCRdb gives no J gene; it was assigned here by matching the DNA to germline. The CDR3 is 15 residues long. Germline V lookup: CDR1 GEAIGNYY, CDR2 EKD. V gave up 0 bases and J gave up 2 bases, with 12 bases separating them.

This clone was detected a few times. The amino acid sequence in TCRdb belongs to a much larger clone and departs from this DNA's translation at residue 8, likely a sequencing read error; the sequence shown is translated from the DNA. This rearrangement joins TRDV2 to TRDJ1; 7 bases line up with TRDD3. The J gene is not listed in TCRdb, so it was assigned here from a DNA match to germline. CDR3 length: 14 amino acids. With V trimmed by 5 bases and J by 1 base, 6 bases remained unmatched. The germline CDR1 and CDR2 sequences are GEAIGNYY and EKD. CDR3 nucleotide sequence: TGTGCCTGTGGTGGGGGACCGTGCACCGATAAACTCATCTTT. Its translation: CACGGGPCTDKLIF.

The sample holds a few counts of this clone. Just one base apart from a much larger clone, this may be a read error. Called V gene: TRDV1; the J gene was not called; TRDD3, the table's D call, lacks a check against the DNA. This CDR3 contains 26 residues. Germline V gene lookup returns CDR1 TSWWSYY and CDR2 QGS. The CDR3 protein is CALGERSSPFPRNILGDSQYTDKPIF. DNA for the CDR3: TGTGCTCTTGGGGAACGTTCCAGTCCCTTCCCCCGTAACATACTGGGGGATTCACAGTACACCGATAAACCCATCTTT.

This clone was seen only a few times. TCRdb pairs this DNA with a much larger clone's protein that differs at residue 12, likely a read error; the protein shown was translated from the DNA. The rearrangement links TRDV2 to TRDJ1; 9 bases line up with TRDD3. Since TCRdb gives no J gene, matching the DNA to germline was used here to assign it. CDR1 GEAIGNYY and CDR2 EKD come from the germline V gene. The V gene end was trimmed by 0 bases and the J gene end by 9 bases; junction bases not matched to a gene: 10. CDR3 length: 15 amino acids. DNA of the CDR3: TGTGCCTGTGACACCGTGGAGGGGATACGGGATGAACTCATCTTT. It is translated as CACDTVEGIRDELIF.

A word on this clone: A far larger clone is a single base away, which makes a read error likely. Other DNA sequences within the sample encode an identical CDR3. The V segment is TRDV1, and no J call was made; TRDD3, as called in the table, went unchecked against the DNA. In germline, CDR1 is TSWWSYY, CDR2 QGS. The CDR3 loop spans 26 amino acids. CDR3 residues: CALGEPYILLSVLGAPGWGYTDKLIF. CDR3 DNA sequence: TGTGCTCTTGGGGAACCGTATATCCTACTTTCCGTACTGGGGGCCCCTGGGTGGGGATACACCGATAAACTCATCTTC.

In this sample, this clone turned up a few times. It differs at one base from a far larger clone, so likely a read error. Other DNA sequences from this sample encode an identical CDR3 as well. The rearrangement links TRDV2 to TRDJ3, with unresolved D. Matching the DNA to germline supplied the J gene, which TCRdb does not give. Trimming stripped 0 bases from V and 2 bases from J, with 22 bases between. Germline V lookup: CDR1 GEAIGNYY, CDR2 EKD. This CDR3 region has 21 residues. The CDR3 nucleotides are TGTGCCTGTGACACCTCCATGGGCACCGGGGTCGGCCCCTGGGACACCCGACAGATGTTTTTC. Its protein product is CACDTSMGTGVGPWDTRQMFF.

A word on this clone: Translating this DNA gives a protein that differs at residue 10 from the TCRdb one, which belongs to a much larger clone; a read error is likely, and the protein shown is this translation. This rearrangement joins TRDV1 to TRDJ1, with a tentative D call TRDD3 (6 bases). TCRdb does not report a J gene; here it was assigned by matching the DNA to germline references. V lost 1 base and J lost 8, with 32 bases in between. CDR3 length: 20 amino acids. Germline CDR1 is TSWWSYY and CDR2 is QGS. CDR3 protein: CALGEPNLLAGIRGTTKLIF. The CDR3 DNA follows: TGTGCTCTTGGGGAACCAAACCTACTCGCGGGTATTCGGGGGACGACAAAACTCATCTTT.

A remark on this clone: For this DNA, TCRdb reports the protein of a much larger clone, which diverges at residue 9, most likely from a read error; the protein presented here is translated directly from the DNA. The chain carries TRDV1 and TRDJ1; D is uncertain. Assignment of the J gene here rests on matching the DNA to germline, because TCRdb gives none. Trimming removed 1 base at V and 4 bases at J, with 28 bases between. This CDR3 contains 20 residues. Germline CDR1 TSWWSYY, CDR2 QGS. The CDR3 loop reads CALGEQWPRGRGLWNDKLIF. CDR3 in DNA: TGTGCTCTTGGGGAACAATGGCCGCGTGGGAGGGGCCTATGGAACGATAAACTCATCTTT.

This clone has more than one count but fewer than ten. A far bigger clonotype differs at one base, so this is likely a read error. The identical CDR3 is also encoded by other nucleotide sequences in the sample. In DNA form, the CDR3 reads TGCGCTCTTGGGAAGCCCCTCCGCTTCCTACCAACTGGGGGATGCGGGATCACCGATAAACTCATCTTT. It specifies CALGKPLRFLPTGGCGITDKLIF. The chain couples TRDV1 to TRDJ1, with TRDD3 matching 10 bases. Because TCRdb records no J gene, it was assigned here through a match of the DNA to germline. CDR1 is TSWWSYY, CDR2 QGS, per germline. The CDR3 runs 23 residues.

This clone has a count of ten or more. V is TRDV1 and J is TRDJ1; possible D gene TRDD2, 9 bases. There are 21 residues in the CDR3. V dropped 0 bases and J dropped 0 bases, with 26 bases sitting between them. CDR1 is TSWWSYY, CDR2 QGS, per germline. The chain's CDR3 is CALGELLPTWGIHAYTDKLIF. CDR3 DNA sequence: TGTGCTCTTGGGGAACTCCTTCCTACATGGGGGATCCACGCGTACACCGATAAACTCATCTTT.

On this clone: A far larger clone lies a single base away; this is likely a read error. The identical CDR3 is also encoded by other nucleotide sequences in the sample. The V gene is given as TRDV1, and no J gene call is available; TRDD3, the D gene given by the table, was not confirmed from the DNA. CDR1 and CDR2 from the germline V gene are TSWWSYY and QGS. This CDR3 has 22 amino acids. CDR3 in DNA: TGTGCTCTTGGGGGGACGTTTAAGGTTGCGCCGGTCTGGGGGATTTACACCGATAAACTTATCTTT. Translating it yields CALGGTFKVAPVWGIYTDKLIF.

This clone was detected only a few times. A single base is all that separates this from a far larger clone, so a read error is likely. Other DNA sequences from this sample encode an identical CDR3 as well. The V call is TRDV2, the J call TRDJ1, with a tentative D call TRDD3 (6 bases). TCRdb leaves out the J gene; it was filled in here by matching the DNA to germline. The CDR3 is made up of 15 amino acids. V was trimmed by 3 bases and J by 4 bases, leaving 17 bases between them. Germline loops: CDR1 GEAIGNYY, CDR2 EKD. CDR3 sequence: CACDPLGSGRDKLIF. In DNA form, the CDR3 reads TGTGCCTGTGACCCCCTGGGGAGTGGACGCGATAAACTCATCTTT.

About this clone: The protein given by TCRdb reflects a much larger clone and differs at residue 10 from this DNA's translation, likely from a read error; the protein shown is the DNA's translation. The chain couples TRDV2 to TRDJ1; 7 bases align to TRDD3. The J gene was not available in TCRdb and was assigned here by matching the DNA to germline segments. Looked up from germline, CDR1 is GEAIGNYY and CDR2 is EKD. The CDR3 is 14 residues long. In DNA, the CDR3 is TGTGCCTGTGGTGGGGGACCGTACACCGTTAAACTCATCTTT. It translates to CACGGGPYTVKLIF.

Concerning this clone itself: The mismatch at residue 7 between this DNA's translation and the TCRdb protein of a much larger clone likely reflects a read error; the protein shown is translated from the DNA. The chain combines TRDV3 with TRDJ1; D is uncertain. No J segment appears in TCRdb, so it was assigned here by matching the sequence to germline. CDR3 size: 11 residues. Trimming cost V 4 bases and J 10 bases, with 16 bases left between them. Germline V gene lookup returns CDR1 TVYSNPD and CDR2 GDNSRS (reference sequence). The CDR3 DNA is TGTGCCTGTAGATCCGCCGCTGGACTCATCTTT. The encoded protein is CACRSAAGLIF.

This clone has a count of ten or more. This probably arose from a read error, given a far larger clone one base away. The same CDR3 is also encoded by other DNA sequences in this sample. This rearrangement joins TRDV2 to TRDJ1; 11 bases agree with TRDD3. J gave up 0 bases and V 0 bases, and 26 bases lay outside the gene matches. Germline CDR1 and CDR2: GEAIGNYY and EKD. The CDR3 sequence is 24 residues long. The CDR3 nucleotides are TGTGCCTGTGACACCGTTATTCCTTACTCAGACTGGGGGATAGGAACGAATTACACCGATAAACTCATCTTT. This gives the protein CACDTVIPYSDWGIGTNYTDKLIF.

As to this clone: A far larger clone is off by one base, so a read error is likely. Distinct nucleotide sequences in the sample also encode this CDR3. The V gene is TRDV3, the J gene TRDJ1; TRDD3 agrees at 9 bases. Matching the DNA to germline supplied the J gene, which TCRdb does not give. Germline lookup yields CDR1 TVYSNPD and CDR2 GDNSRS (reference sequence). CDR3 length: 19 amino acids. V shed 4 bases and J 3 bases; nucleotides not matched to a gene: 24. In nucleotides, the CDR3 is TGTGCCTCCCCCTATGAGCTGAGGTTCTGGGGATACGGATCCGATAAACTCATCTTT. Translated, it gives CASPYELRFWGYGSDKLIF.

With respect to this clone: This DNA's translation differs at residues 12 and 18 from TCRdb's protein, which comes from a much larger clone; a read error is likely, and the protein shown is translated from the DNA. The rearrangement links TRDV3 to TRDJ1; D is possibly TRDD3 (8 bases). Germline values: CDR1 TVYSNPD, CDR2 GDNSRS (reference sequence). CDR3 length: 22 residues. The V end lost 4 bases, the J end lost 6 bases, and 45 bases lay between the germline ends. The DNA of the CDR3 is TGTGCCTGTCGAAGGCCTTCCTCAAAGGGCCTGTGCTGGGGGACCGGATACAATAAACTCATCTTT. Translated, it gives CACRRPSSKGLCWGTGYNKLIF.

Regarding this clone: This DNA's translation and the protein TCRdb lists, from a much larger clone, do not match at residue 18, likely due to a read error; the protein shown is translated from the DNA. CDR3 coding DNA: TGTGCTTATAGGAGCGCTCTCTTACTTTTCGCTCTGGGGGATACACAGGATAGACTCATCTTT. It specifies CAYRSALLLFALGDTQDRLIF. The V gene is TRAV38-2/DV8, the J gene TRDJ1, with 11 bases identical to TRDD3. TCRdb does not report a J gene; here it was assigned by matching the DNA to germline references. Germline CDR1 TSESDYY, CDR2 QEAYKQQN. This CDR3 spans 21 amino acids.

This clone was counted at least ten times. A read error is likely here: a far larger clone is one base away. This same CDR3 is encoded by further DNA sequences in the sample. V is TRDV1 and J is TRDJ1; unclear D gene. Germline V gene sequence: CDR1 TSWWSYY, CDR2 QGS. CDR3 length equals 13 residues. The CDR3 here is CALGELYVGKLIF. DNA for the CDR3: TGTGCTCTTGGGGAACTCTACGTGGGTAAACTCATCTTC.

The V gene is TRAV38-2/DV8, the J gene TRDJ1, with 9 bases aligning to TRDD3. TCRdb is silent on the J gene; assignment here came from matching the DNA to germline. Losses at the gene ends were 0 bases for V and 0 bases for J; bases not matched to a gene: 9. This CDR3 is built from 18 residues. Per germline, CDR1 TSESDYY and CDR2 QEAYKQQN. In DNA form, the CDR3 reads TGTGCTTATAGGAGCGCGAGCCTACTGGGGGAGTACACCGATAAACTCATCTTT. Amino acids: CAYRSASLLGEYTDKLIF.